At least ten counts were recorded for the clone carrying this TCR beta chain. The investigators amplified TCR beta CDR3 regions from RNA transcripts. The HTBI primer set served for first-round RT-PCR of the TCR CDR3. TCRdb redid the calling of the multiplex PCR reads with MiXCR, one entry per CDR3 protein. Found here are around 580,000 distinct CDR3 sequences, about a sixth of them singletons; the top ten hold around 18%. This sample was included in a study of T cells in Graves' hyperthyroidism and ophthalmopathy. J lost 0 bases, V lost 2 bases, and 14 bases had no gene match. Germline lookup yields CDR1 MNHEY and CDR2 SVGEGT. The CDR3 has 19 amino acids.

This TCR was sampled from a woman aged 18-29 years with Graves' hyperthyroidism. This chain links TRBV6-2 or TRBV6-3 with TRBJ2-3, with 7 nucleotides matching TRBD2. The sequenced material came from blood. This CDR3 is CASSYLLDGGGVSTDTQYF. The CDR3 bases are TGTGCCAGCAGTTACCTCCTTGACGGCGGGGGAGTTAGCACAGATACGCAGTATTTT.